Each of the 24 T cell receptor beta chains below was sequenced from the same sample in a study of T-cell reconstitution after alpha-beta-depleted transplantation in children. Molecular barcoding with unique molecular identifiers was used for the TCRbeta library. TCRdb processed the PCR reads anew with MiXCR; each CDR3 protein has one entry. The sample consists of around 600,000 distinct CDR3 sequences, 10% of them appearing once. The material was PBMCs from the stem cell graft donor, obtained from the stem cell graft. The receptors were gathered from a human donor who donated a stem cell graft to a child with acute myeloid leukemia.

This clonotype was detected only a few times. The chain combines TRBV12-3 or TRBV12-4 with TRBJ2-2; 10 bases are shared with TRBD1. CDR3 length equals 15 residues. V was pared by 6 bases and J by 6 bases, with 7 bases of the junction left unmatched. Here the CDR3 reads CASSGTGDFAGELFF. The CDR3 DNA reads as TGTGCCAGCAGCGGGACAGGGGATTTTGCCGGGGAGCTGTTTTTT.

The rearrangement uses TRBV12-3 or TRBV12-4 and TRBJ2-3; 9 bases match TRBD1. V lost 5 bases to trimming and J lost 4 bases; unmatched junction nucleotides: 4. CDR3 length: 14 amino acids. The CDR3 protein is CASSIRQGADTQYF. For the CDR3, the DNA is TGTGCCAGCAGTATACGACAGGGGGCAGATACGCAGTATTTT.

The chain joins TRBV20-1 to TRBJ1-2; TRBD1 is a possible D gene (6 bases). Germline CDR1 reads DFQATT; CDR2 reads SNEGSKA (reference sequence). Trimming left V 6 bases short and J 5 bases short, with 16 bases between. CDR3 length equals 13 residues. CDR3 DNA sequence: TGCAGTGCCCCGCCGGGGGCCTCGTATGGCTACACCTTC. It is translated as CSAPPGASYGYTF.

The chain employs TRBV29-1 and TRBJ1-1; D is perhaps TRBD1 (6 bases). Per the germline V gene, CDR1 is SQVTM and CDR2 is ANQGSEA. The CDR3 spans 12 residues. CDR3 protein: CSFSGDLTEAFF. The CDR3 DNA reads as TGCAGTTTTTCAGGGGACCTCACTGAAGCTTTCTTT.

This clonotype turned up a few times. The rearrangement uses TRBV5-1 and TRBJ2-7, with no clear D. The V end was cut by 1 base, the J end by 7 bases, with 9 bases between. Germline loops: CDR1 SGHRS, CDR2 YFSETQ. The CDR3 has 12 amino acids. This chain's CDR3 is CASSLSPFEQYF. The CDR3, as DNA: TGCGCCAGCAGCTTGTCCCCGTTTGAGCAGTACTTC. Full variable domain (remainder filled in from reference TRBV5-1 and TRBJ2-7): KAGVTQTPRYLIKTRGQQVTLSCSPISGHRSVSWYQQTPGQGLQFLFEYFSETQRNKGNFPGRFSGRQFSNSRSEMNVSTLELGDSALYLCASSLSPFEQYFGPGTRLTVT.

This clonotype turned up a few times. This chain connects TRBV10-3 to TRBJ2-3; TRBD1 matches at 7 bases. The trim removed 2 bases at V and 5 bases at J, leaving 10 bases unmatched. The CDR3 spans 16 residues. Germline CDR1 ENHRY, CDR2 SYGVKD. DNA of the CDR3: TGTGCCATCAGTGAGCCGGCAGCCCCAGGGGGAGATACGCAGTATTTT. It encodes CAISEPAAPGGDTQYF.

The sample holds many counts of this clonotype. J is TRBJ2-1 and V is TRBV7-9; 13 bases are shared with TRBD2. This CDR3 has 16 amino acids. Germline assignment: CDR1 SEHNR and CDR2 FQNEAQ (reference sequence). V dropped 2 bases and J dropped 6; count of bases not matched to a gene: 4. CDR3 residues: CASSLTSGRVFNEQFF. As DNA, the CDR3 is TGTGCCAGCAGCTTAACTAGCGGGAGGGTTTTCAATGAGCAGTTCTTC.

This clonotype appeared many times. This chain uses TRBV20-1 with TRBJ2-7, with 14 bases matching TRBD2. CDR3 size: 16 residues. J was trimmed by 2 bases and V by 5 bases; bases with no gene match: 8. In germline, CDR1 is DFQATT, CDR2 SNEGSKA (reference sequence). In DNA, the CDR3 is TGCAGTGCTCTAGGGACTAGCGGGAGCAGGGCCTACGAGCAGTACTTC. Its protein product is CSALGTSGSRAYEQYF.

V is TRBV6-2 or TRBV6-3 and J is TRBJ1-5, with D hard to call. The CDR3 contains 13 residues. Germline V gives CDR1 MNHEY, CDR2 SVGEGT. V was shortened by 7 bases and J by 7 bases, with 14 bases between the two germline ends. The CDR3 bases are TGTGCCAGCACCTTATCTTGGGCCCAGCCCCAGCATTTT. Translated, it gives CASTLSWAQPQHF.

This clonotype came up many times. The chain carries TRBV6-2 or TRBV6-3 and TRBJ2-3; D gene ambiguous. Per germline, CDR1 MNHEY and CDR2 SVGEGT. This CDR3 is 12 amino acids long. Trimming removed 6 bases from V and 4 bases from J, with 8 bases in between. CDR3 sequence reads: CASRSLADTQYF. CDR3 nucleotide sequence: TGTGCCAGCAGATCACTTGCAGATACGCAGTATTTT.

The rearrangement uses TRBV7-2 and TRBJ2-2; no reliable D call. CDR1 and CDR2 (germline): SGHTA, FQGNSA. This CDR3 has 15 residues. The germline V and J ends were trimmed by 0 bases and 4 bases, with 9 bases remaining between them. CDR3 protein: CASSLATVGTGELFF. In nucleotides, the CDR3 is TGTGCCAGCAGCTTAGCCACAGTCGGCACCGGGGAGCTGTTTTTT.

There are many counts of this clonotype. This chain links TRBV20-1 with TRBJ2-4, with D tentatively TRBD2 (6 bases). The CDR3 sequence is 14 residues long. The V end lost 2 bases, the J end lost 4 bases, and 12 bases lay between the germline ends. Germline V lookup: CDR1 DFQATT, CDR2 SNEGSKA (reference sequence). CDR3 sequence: CSARLLSGKNIQYF. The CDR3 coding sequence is TGCAGTGCTAGACTGTTAAGCGGGAAAAACATTCAGTACTTC.

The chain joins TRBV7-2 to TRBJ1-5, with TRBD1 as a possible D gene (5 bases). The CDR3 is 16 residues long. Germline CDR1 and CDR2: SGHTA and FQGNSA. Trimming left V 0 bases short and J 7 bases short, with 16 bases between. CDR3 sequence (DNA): TGTGCCAGCAGCTTAGCATCGGGGGGAGTGAGGCAGCCCCAGCATTTT. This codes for CASSLASGGVRQPQHF.

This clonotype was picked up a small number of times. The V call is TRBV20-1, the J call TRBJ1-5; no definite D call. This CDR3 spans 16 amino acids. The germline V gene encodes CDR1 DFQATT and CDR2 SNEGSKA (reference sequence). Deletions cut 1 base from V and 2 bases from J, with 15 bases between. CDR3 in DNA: TGCAGTGCTAGAGGGACGATTAGAGGTGGCAATCAGCCCCAGCATTTT. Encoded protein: CSARGTIRGGNQPQHF.

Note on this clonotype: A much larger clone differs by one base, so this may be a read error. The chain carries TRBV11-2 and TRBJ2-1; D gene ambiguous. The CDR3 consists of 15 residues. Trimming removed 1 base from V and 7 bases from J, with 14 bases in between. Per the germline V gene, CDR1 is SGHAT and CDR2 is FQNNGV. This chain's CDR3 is CASSLVRTVKNEQFF. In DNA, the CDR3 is TGTGCCAGCAGCTTAGTCCGAACAGTGAAGAATGAGCAGTTCTTC. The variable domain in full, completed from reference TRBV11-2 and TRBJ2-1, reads EAGVAQSPRYKIIEKRQSVAFWCNPISGHATLYWYQQILGQGPKLLIQFQNNGVVDDSQLPKDRFSAERLKGVDSTLKIQPAKLEDSAVYLCASSLVRTVKNEQFFGPGTRLTVL.

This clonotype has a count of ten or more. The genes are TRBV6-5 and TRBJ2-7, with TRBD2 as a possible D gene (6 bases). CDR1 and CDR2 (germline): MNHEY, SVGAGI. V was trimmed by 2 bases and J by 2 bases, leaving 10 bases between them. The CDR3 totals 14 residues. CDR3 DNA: TGTGCCAGCAGTTACGGGACGGGAGCCTACGAGCAGTACTTC. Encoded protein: CASSYGTGAYEQYF.

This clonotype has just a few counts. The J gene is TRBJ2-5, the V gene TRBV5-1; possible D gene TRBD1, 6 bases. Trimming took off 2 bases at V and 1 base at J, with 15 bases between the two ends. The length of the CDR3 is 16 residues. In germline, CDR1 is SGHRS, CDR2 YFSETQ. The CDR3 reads CASSLPTGTGQETQYF. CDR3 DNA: TGCGCCAGCAGCTTACCAACAGGGACGGGCCAAGAGACCCAGTACTTC.

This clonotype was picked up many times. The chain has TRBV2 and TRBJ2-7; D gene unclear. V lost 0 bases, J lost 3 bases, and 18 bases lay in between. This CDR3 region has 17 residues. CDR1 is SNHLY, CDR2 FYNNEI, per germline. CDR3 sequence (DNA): TGTGCCAGCAGTGAAGCGCCCCCCGGTTCGGCCAACTACGAGCAGTACTTC. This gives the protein CASSEAPPGSANYEQYF.

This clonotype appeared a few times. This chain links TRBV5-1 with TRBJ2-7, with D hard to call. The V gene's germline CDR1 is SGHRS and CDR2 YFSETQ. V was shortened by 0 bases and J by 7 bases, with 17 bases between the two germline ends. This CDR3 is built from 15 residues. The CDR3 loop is CASSLDGSSGGEQYF. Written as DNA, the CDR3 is TGCGCCAGCAGCTTGGACGGCTCCTCCGGTGGGGAGCAGTACTTC.

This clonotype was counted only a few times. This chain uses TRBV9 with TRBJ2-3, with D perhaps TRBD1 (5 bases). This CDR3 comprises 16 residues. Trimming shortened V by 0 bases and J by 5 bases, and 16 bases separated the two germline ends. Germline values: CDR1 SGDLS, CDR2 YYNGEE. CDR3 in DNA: TGTGCCAGCAGCGTAGTCTCTACGACAGCAGTAGATACGCAGTATTTT. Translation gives CASSVVSTTAVDTQYF.

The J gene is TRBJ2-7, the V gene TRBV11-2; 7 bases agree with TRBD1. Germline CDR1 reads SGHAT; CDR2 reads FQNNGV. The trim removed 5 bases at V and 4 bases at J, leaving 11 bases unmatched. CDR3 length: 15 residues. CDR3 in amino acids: CASSDPGTALYEQYF. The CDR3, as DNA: TGTGCCAGCAGCGATCCTGGGACAGCTTTATACGAGCAGTACTTC.

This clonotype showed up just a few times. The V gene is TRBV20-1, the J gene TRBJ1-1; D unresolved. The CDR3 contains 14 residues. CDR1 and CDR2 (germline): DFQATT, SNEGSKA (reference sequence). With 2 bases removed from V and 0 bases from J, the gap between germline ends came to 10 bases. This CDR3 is CSARLAAMNTEAFF. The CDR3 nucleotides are TGCAGTGCTAGATTGGCGGCCATGAACACTGAAGCTTTCTTT.

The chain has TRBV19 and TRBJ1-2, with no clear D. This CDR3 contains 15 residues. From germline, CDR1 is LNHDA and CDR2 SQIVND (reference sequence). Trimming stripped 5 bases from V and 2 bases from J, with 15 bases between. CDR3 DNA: TGTGCCAGTAGTCTAAGCCGGCCGGACAACTATGGCTACACCTTC. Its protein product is CASSLSRPDNYGYTF. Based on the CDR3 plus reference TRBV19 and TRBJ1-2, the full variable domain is DGGITQSPKYLFRKEGQNVTLSCEQNLNHDAMYWYRQDPGQGLRLIYYSQIVNDFQKGDIAEGYSVSREKKESFPLTVTSAQKNPTAFYLCASSLSRPDNYGYTFGSGTRLTVV.

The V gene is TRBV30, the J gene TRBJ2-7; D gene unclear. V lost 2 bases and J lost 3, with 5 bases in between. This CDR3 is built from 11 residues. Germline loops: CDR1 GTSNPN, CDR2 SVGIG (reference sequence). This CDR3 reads CAWSFDYEQYF. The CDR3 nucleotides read TGTGCCTGGAGTTTCGACTACGAGCAGTACTTC.